This T cell receptor beta chain was identified during a study of T-cell memory formation after mild COVID-19. TCRdb reanalysed the 5' RACE reads using MiXCR and keeps one entry per CDR3 protein. The data show fewer than 700,000 distinct CDR3 sequences, under 20% seen once. This clonotype has more than one count but fewer than ten. The sequence was obtained from an adult woman who had mild COVID-19 (a few samples of this study predate the infection). Cell type and time point are not known. The sequencing sample was made of PBMCs or a T cell subset sorted from them (not recorded which).

The CDR3 DNA sequence: TGTGCCAGCAGCATACATCCCCCAACCTACGAGCAGTACTTC. It codes for CASSIHPPTYEQYF. This chain connects TRBV21-1 to TRBJ2-7; TRBD1 was called by the table and not checked on the DNA. TRBV21-1 is a known pseudogene. CDR3 size: 14 residues.